This T cell receptor beta chain came from a study of cytomegalovirus exposure and HLA in healthy donors. Primers: 60 Vbeta forward and 13 Jbeta reverse. The table came from immunoSEQ multiplex PCR; TCRdb's copy has only in-frame clones and leaves some out. In the table there are approximately 89,000 clones, around 85% of which are singletons. This CDR3 spans 21 amino acids. Study results and caveats: Several of the most significant clusters were apparently associated with common viral pathogens in a later analysis.

This clone occurred once. Its antigen remains unidentified. Sequencing was performed on PBMCs. The V and J genes are TRBV12-2 and TRBJ2-5; the table's D call of TRBD1 was not tested on the DNA. TRBV12-2 is termed a pseudogene. The origin of this receptor is a man between 35 and 55 years old in good health and CMV-seropositive. The DNA for the CDR3 is TGTGCAAGTCGCTTAGCTTCGACAGGACTCGCAGCCCAGGGGCCGAAAGAGACCCAGTACTTC. Its protein product is CASRLASTGLAAQGPKETQYF.